These 32 T cell receptor beta chains originate from one sample sequenced in a study of cytomegalovirus exposure and HLA in healthy donors. Vbeta (60) and Jbeta (13) primers were used in the PCR. Some clones are missing from TCRdb's copy, which holds only in-frame ones; the method was immunoSEQ multiplex PCR. The top ten hold 2.5% to 3.5% of the sample, which has 120,000 to 150,000 clones, 80% to 85% seen once. The specimen was PBMCs. The receptors originated from a woman under 40 in good health and CMV-seronegative.

The chain joins TRBV5-1 to TRBJ2-1; no reliable D call. The V gene lost 7 bases and the J gene lost 3 bases, with 17 bases spanning the gap. The CDR3 has 15 residues. CDR1 is SGHRS and CDR2 is YFSETQ in the germline V gene. The CDR3 DNA follows: TGCGCCAGCTCGCTTAAAGATAACGGCTACAATGAGCAGTTCTTC. Translated, it gives CASSLKDNGYNEQFF.

On this clone itself: One junction end does not reproduce the germline sequence, and a read error may be involved. The chain is built from TRBV2 and TRBJ2-7; 8 bases align to TRBD2. Germline CDR1 is SNHLY and CDR2 is FYNNEI. The CDR3 runs 16 residues. The CDR3 here is CASSEASRGGSHEQYF. CDR3 in DNA: TGTGCCAGCAGTGAAGCTTCCCGGGGGGGCTCCCACGAGCAGTACTTC.

The CDR3 DNA reads TGTGCCTGGGCTTTCGGGGGAAATCAGCCCCAGCATTTT. Translated, it gives CAWAFGGNQPQHF. The chain carries TRBV30 and TRBJ1-5; D might be TRBD1 (5 bases). Deletions cut 5 bases from V and 4 bases from J, with 12 bases between. The CDR3 extends over 13 amino acids. Germline V gene sequence: CDR1 GTSNPN, CDR2 SVGIG (reference sequence).

The genes are TRBV6-1 and TRBJ1-2; D is unclear. Germline CDR1 and CDR2: MNHNS and SASEGT. Trimming left V 4 bases short and J 4 bases short, with 10 bases between. This CDR3 is 13 amino acids long. For the CDR3, the DNA is TGTGCCAGCAGTGCGGGGATTCGCTATGGCTACACCTTC. It specifies CASSAGIRYGYTF.

The chain links TRBV19 to TRBJ2-2; TRBD1 agrees at 10 bases. This CDR3 is built from 16 residues. Germline trimming cut 6 bases from V and 2 bases from J; bases unmatched to any gene: 6. CDR1 and CDR2 (germline): LNHDA, SQIVND (reference sequence). Here the CDR3 DNA reads TGTGCCAGTAGGACAGGGGGCTGGGGAAACACCGGGGAGCTGTTTTTT. Its translation is CASRTGGWGNTGELFF.

The chain is built from TRBV7-6 and TRBJ1-4; the D gene is possibly TRBD1 (6 bases). Per the germline V gene, CDR1 is SGHVS and CDR2 is FNYEAQ. The CDR3 loop spans 15 amino acids. The germline V and J ends were trimmed by 5 bases and 2 bases, with 12 bases remaining between them. CDR3 in amino acids: CASSAIRGTNEKLFF. DNA for the CDR3: TGTGCCAGCAGCGCCATCAGGGGCACTAATGAAAAACTGTTTTTT.

This clone has just a few counts. DNA of the CDR3: TGTGCCAGCAGCTTGGCTCCCCGGGGGACGGGCAATCAGCCCCAGCATTTT. It is translated as CASSLAPRGTGNQPQHF. This sequence joins TRBV5-8 and TRBJ1-5; a possible D gene is TRBD1 (5 bases). V was pared by 0 bases and J by 2 bases, with 15 bases between. The germline V gene encodes CDR1 SGHTS and CDR2 YDEGEE. The CDR3 has 17 amino acids.

The chain has TRBV7-3 and TRBJ2-2, with TRBD1 matching 9 bases. V dropped 5 bases and J dropped 8; count of bases not matched to a gene: 9. The CDR3 covers 15 residues. Germline CDR1 reads SGHTA; CDR2 reads FQGTGA. CDR3 in DNA: TGTGCCAGCAGCCCCCGGACAGGGGAGGTGGGGGAGCTGTTTTTT. Protein: CASSPRTGEVGELFF.

This clone came up once. The gene calls are TRBV19 and TRBJ1-5, with 9 bases fitting TRBD1. Germline loops: CDR1 LNHDA, CDR2 SQIVND (reference sequence). Trimming removed 3 bases from V and 7 bases from J; junction bases left unmatched: 4. The CDR3 is made up of 14 amino acids. CDR3 sequence reads: CASSIEDRGQPQHF. The CDR3 region has the DNA TGTGCCAGTAGTATCGAGGACAGGGGACAGCCCCAGCATTTT. Full variable domain (rest looked up from reference TRBV19 and TRBJ1-5): DGGITQSPKYLFRKEGQNVTLSCEQNLNHDAMYWYRQDPGQGLRLIYYSQIVNDFQKGDIAEGYSVSREKKESFPLTVTSAQKNPTAFYLCASSIEDRGQPQHFGDGTRLSIL.

The chain uses TRBV7-2 and TRBJ1-1, with D possibly matching TRBD1 (6 bases). The V gene's germline CDR1 is SGHTA and CDR2 FQGNSA. V lost 5 bases and J 4 bases, leaving 17 bases between the germline ends. CDR3 length: 15 residues. CDR3 residues: CASSLQRGGPTEAFF. The CDR3 DNA follows: TGTGCCAGCAGCCTACAGAGGGGGGGCCCCACTGAAGCTTTCTTT.

The genes are TRBV29-1 and TRBJ1-2, with D perhaps matching TRBD1 (5 bases). Looked up from germline, CDR1 is SQVTM and CDR2 is ANQGSEA. The CDR3 runs to 15 residues. Trimming cost V 4 bases and J 2 bases, with 17 bases left between them. The CDR3 DNA sequence: TGCAGCGTTGGATCCCCTAGAGCAGGGAACTATGGCTACACCTTC. It codes for CSVGSPRAGNYGYTF.

This clone was recorded a few times. The chain couples TRBV5-4 to TRBJ1-1; TRBD1 matches at 7 bases. This CDR3 is built from 17 residues. V was pared by 3 bases and J by 1 base, with 12 bases of the junction left unmatched. Looked up from germline, CDR1 is SGHNT and CDR2 is YYREEE (reference sequence). This chain's CDR3 is CASSSMTLQGKNTEAFF. In DNA, the CDR3 is TGTGCCAGCAGCTCCATGACGCTACAGGGGAAGAACACTGAAGCTTTCTTT.

The chain joins TRBV5-4 to TRBJ1-1; 7 nucleotides line up with TRBD1. The CDR3 sequence is 16 residues long. Germline CDR1 and CDR2: SGHNT and YYREEE (reference sequence). After removal of 4 bases from V and 0 bases from J, the junction contained 9 bases not matched to a gene. CDR3 sequence reads: CASSPNRGTLNTEAFF. CDR3 nucleotide sequence: TGTGCCAGCAGCCCCAACAGGGGCACGCTGAACACTGAAGCTTTCTTT.

The gene calls are TRBV11-2 and TRBJ2-7; D is undetermined. The CDR3 runs to 14 residues. The germline V gene has CDR1 SGHAT and CDR2 FQNNGV. Trimming took off 1 base at V and 4 bases at J, with 11 bases between the two ends. The CDR3 bases are TGTGCCAGCAGCTTAGGGCCCCCCCCTTACGAGCAGTACTTC. This sequence encodes CASSLGPPPYEQYF. Full variable domain (remainder filled in from reference TRBV11-2 and TRBJ2-7): EAGVAQSPRYKIIEKRQSVAFWCNPISGHATLYWYQQILGQGPKLLIQFQNNGVVDDSQLPKDRFSAERLKGVDSTLKIQPAKLEDSAVYLCASSLGPPPYEQYFGPGTRLTVT.

This clone appeared a single time. V usage is TRBV4-3 and J usage is TRBJ2-1; 16 positions match TRBD2. V lost 3 bases to trimming and J lost 5 bases; unmatched junction nucleotides: 10. Germline lookup yields CDR1 LGHNA and CDR2 YSLEER. This CDR3 region has 19 residues. In DNA, the CDR3 is TGCGCCAGCAGCCAGACCGGGACTAGCGGGGGGGGTCGGGACAATGAGCAGTTCTTC. Protein product: CASSQTGTSGGGRDNEQFF.

The chain recombines TRBV7-9 with TRBJ2-1, with 8 bases aligning to TRBD2. Per germline, CDR1 SEHNR and CDR2 FQNEAQ (reference sequence). V gave up 4 bases and J gave up 5 bases; unmatched junction bases: 7. CDR3 size: 15 residues. CDR3 in DNA: TGTGCCAGCAGCTCCGGACTAGCAGGGAACAATGAGCAGTTCTTC. This translates into CASSSGLAGNNEQFF.

The chain has TRBV19 and TRBJ2-2, with D possibly TRBD1 on 6 matching bases. Trimming removed 5 bases from V and 10 bases from J, with 11 bases in between. Germline V gene lookup returns CDR1 LNHDA and CDR2 SQIVND (reference sequence). The CDR3 runs 12 residues. The DNA of the CDR3 is TGTGCCAGTAGTGTGAACAGGGCGGAGCTGTTTTTT. Translation gives CASSVNRAELFF.

The chain joins TRBV30 to TRBJ1-4, with D tentatively TRBD1 (6 bases). V lost 7 bases and J 8 bases, leaving 17 bases between the germline ends. Germline V CDR1 and CDR2: GTSNPN, SVGIG (reference sequence). The CDR3 is 13 amino acids. DNA of the CDR3: TGTGCCTCTTCAACAGGGTCGGAAGAAAAACTGTTTTTT. Protein product: CASSTGSEEKLFF.

J is TRBJ2-7 and V is TRBV9; tentative D call: TRBD1 (6 bases). Germline lookup yields CDR1 SGDLS and CDR2 YYNGEE. This CDR3 spans 14 amino acids. The germline V and J ends were trimmed by 3 bases and 2 bases, with 12 bases remaining between them. The CDR3 here is CASSEGWGPYEQYF. In DNA, the CDR3 is TGTGCCAGCAGCGAGGGATGGGGGCCCTACGAGCAGTACTTC.

This chain links TRBV9 with TRBJ2-7, with a possible D match to TRBD2 (7 bases). Germline V gene sequence: CDR1 SGDLS, CDR2 YYNGEE. Trimming shortened V by 2 bases and J by 2 bases, and 17 bases separated the two germline ends. The CDR3 extends over 16 amino acids. The CDR3: CASSVGGWGPAYEQYF. Written as DNA, the CDR3 is TGTGCCAGCAGCGTGGGGGGGTGGGGGCCCGCCTACGAGCAGTACTTC.

The rearrangement uses TRBV15 and TRBJ2-2, with D maybe TRBD1 (5 bases). Germline CDR1 is LNHNV and CDR2 is YYDKDF (reference sequence). The V gene lost 0 bases and the J gene lost 2 bases, with 13 bases spanning the gap. The CDR3 covers 17 residues. The chain's CDR3 is CATSRDLDTQNTGELFF. The CDR3 region has the DNA TGTGCCACCAGCAGAGACCTGGACACCCAAAACACCGGGGAGCTGTTTTTT.

The chain couples TRBV5-1 to TRBJ1-1; D ambiguous. Per germline, CDR1 SGHRS and CDR2 YFSETQ. The V gene lost 0 bases and the J gene lost 2 bases, with 8 bases spanning the gap. The CDR3 sequence is 14 residues long. The CDR3 loop is CASSLEIENTEAFF. DNA of the CDR3: TGCGCCAGCAGCTTGGAAATAGAAAACACTGAAGCTTTCTTT. Together with reference TRBV5-1 and TRBJ1-1, the CDR3 gives the full variable domain: KAGVTQTPRYLIKTRGQQVTLSCSPISGHRSVSWYQQTPGQGLQFLFEYFSETQRNKGNFPGRFSGRQFSNSRSEMNVSTLELGDSALYLCASSLEIENTEAFFGQGTRLTVV.

The chain recombines TRBV2 with TRBJ2-7, with a weak D call TRBD2 (5 bases). The CDR3 spans 12 residues. In germline, CDR1 is SNHLY, CDR2 FYNNEI. Trimming shortened V by 7 bases and J by 6 bases, and 13 bases separated the two germline ends. The CDR3 loop reads CASTRSGGEQYF. Written as DNA, the CDR3 is TGTGCCAGCACCCGAAGCGGCGGCGAGCAGTACTTC.

The chain carries TRBV9 and TRBJ2-7; 8 nucleotides agree with TRBD1. Germline V gives CDR1 SGDLS, CDR2 YYNGEE. The CDR3 has 17 amino acids. V lost 0 bases, J lost 2 bases, and 10 bases stayed unmatched. CDR3 sequence reads: CASSVAGGSPNPYEQYF. The CDR3 DNA reads TGTGCCAGCAGCGTAGCAGGGGGCTCTCCAAACCCCTACGAGCAGTACTTC.

This chain links TRBV4-1 with TRBJ2-3; possibly TRBD2 for D (6 bases). V shed 4 bases and J shed 0 bases, with 14 bases lying between them. Germline V gene data show CDR1 as MGHRA and CDR2 as YSYEKL. The CDR3 contains 16 residues. CDR3 sequence (DNA): TGCGCCAGCAGCCGTGGGACTTACGCTAGCACAGATACGCAGTATTTT. Protein sequence: CASSRGTYASTDTQYF.

This chain uses TRBV2 with TRBJ1-1, with D uncertain. V lost 4 bases and J lost 0, with 15 bases in between. There are 16 residues in the CDR3. The germline V gene has CDR1 SNHLY and CDR2 FYNNEI. The CDR3 nucleotides are TGTGCCAGCAGTGTCAGACCTGACTCGATGAACACTGAAGCTTTCTTT. Translating it yields CASSVRPDSMNTEAFF.

This chain uses TRBV7-6 with TRBJ1-1, with TRBD1 matching over 8 bases. J was trimmed by 4 bases and V by 5 bases; bases with no gene match: 9. The CDR3 consists of 15 residues. Germline V gene data show CDR1 as SGHVS and CDR2 as FNYEAQ. The CDR3, as DNA: TGTGCCAGCAGCCCCTCCACAGGGGGTCGCACTGAAGCTTTCTTT. This translates into CASSPSTGGRTEAFF.

V and J are TRBV29-1 and TRBJ2-7; the match to TRBD1 covers 8 bases. The germline V gene encodes CDR1 SQVTM and CDR2 ANQGSEA. The CDR3 extends over 13 amino acids. V was pared by 1 base and J by 3 bases, with 2 bases of the junction left unmatched. This chain's CDR3 is CSVEGQGRYEQYF. The CDR3 coding sequence is TGCAGCGTTGAAGGACAGGGGCGCTACGAGCAGTACTTC.

DNA for the CDR3: TGTGCCAGCAGCTTAGATGGGGGACTCGGAGGCACTGAAGCTTTCTTT. Translated: CASSLDGGLGGTEAFF. This chain links TRBV11-2 with TRBJ1-1, with a weak D call TRBD1 (5 bases). Germline V lookup: CDR1 SGHAT, CDR2 FQNNGV. V lost 0 bases and J 4 bases, leaving 15 bases between the germline ends. The CDR3 sequence is 16 residues long.

The J gene is TRBJ1-3, the V gene TRBV11-2, with a weak D call TRBD1 (6 bases). The CDR3 has 13 amino acids. From germline, CDR1 is SGHAT and CDR2 FQNNGV. Trimming left V 3 bases short and J 8 bases short, with 11 bases between. The CDR3 region has the DNA TGTGCCAGCAGCTTGGACACAGGGCACACCATATATTTT. Amino acid sequence: CASSLDTGHTIYF. Supplemented by reference TRBV11-2 and TRBJ1-3, the full variable domain reads EAGVAQSPRYKIIEKRQSVAFWCNPISGHATLYWYQQILGQGPKLLIQFQNNGVVDDSQLPKDRFSAERLKGVDSTLKIQPAKLEDSAVYLCASSLDTGHTIYFGEGSWLTVV.

J is TRBJ2-2 and V is TRBV5-1; 8 nucleotides line up with TRBD2. This CDR3 region has 16 residues. Germline CDR1 is SGHRS and CDR2 is YFSETQ. V shed 4 bases, J shed 1 base, and the junction held 6 bases outside the gene matches. Written as DNA, the CDR3 is TGCGCCAGCAGCCCCTTCGCGGGAGGGAACACCGGGGAGCTGTTTTTT. Translating it yields CASSPFAGGNTGELFF.

J is TRBJ2-7 and V is TRBV19; D perhaps matches TRBD2 (6 bases). Germline V gene sequence: CDR1 LNHDA, CDR2 SQIVND (reference sequence). V lost 6 bases and J 0 bases, leaving 18 bases between the germline ends. This CDR3 region has 16 residues. Here the CDR3 reads CASRRVEGLSSYEQYF. CDR3 in DNA: TGTGCCAGTAGGAGGGTAGAGGGACTCTCCTCCTACGAGCAGTACTTC. Together with reference TRBV19 and TRBJ2-7, the CDR3 gives the full variable domain: DGGITQSPKYLFRKEGQNVTLSCEQNLNHDAMYWYRQDPGQGLRLIYYSQIVNDFQKGDIAEGYSVSREKKESFPLTVTSAQKNPTAFYLCASRRVEGLSSYEQYFGPGTRLTVT.